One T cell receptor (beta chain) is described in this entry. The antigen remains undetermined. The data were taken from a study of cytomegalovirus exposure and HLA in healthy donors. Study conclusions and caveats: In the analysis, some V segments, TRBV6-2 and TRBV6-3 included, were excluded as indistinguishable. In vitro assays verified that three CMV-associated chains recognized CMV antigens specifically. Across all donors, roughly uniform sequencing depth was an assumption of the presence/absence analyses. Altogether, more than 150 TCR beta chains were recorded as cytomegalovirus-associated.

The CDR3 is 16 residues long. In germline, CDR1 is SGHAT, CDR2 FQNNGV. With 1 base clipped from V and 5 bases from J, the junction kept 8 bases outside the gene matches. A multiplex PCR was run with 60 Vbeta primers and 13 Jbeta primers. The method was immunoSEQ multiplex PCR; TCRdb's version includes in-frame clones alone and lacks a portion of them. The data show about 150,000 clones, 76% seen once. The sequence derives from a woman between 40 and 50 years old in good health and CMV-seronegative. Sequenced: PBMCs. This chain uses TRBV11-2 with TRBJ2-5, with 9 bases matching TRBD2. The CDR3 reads CASSLVASGIGETQYF. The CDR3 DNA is TGTGCCAGCAGCTTAGTAGCTAGCGGGATCGGTGAGACCCAGTACTTC.